This record concerns one TCR beta chain sequence. The antigen is unknown. The repertoire was sequenced with immunoSEQ multiplex PCR; TCRdb's copy has only in-frame clones and lacks some. The sample carries some 11,000 clones, 63% recorded once. The sample belongs to a study of chemoradiotherapy in HPV16-positive cancers. Study-level findings and limits: Functional assays defining HPV-specific T cells used only a couple of HPV16-positive patients. Candidate HPV-specific clones and E7-related TCR motifs grew in tumor during treatment.

Samples were taken several times over chemoradiotherapy. Germline loops: CDR1 SNHLY, CDR2 FYNNEI. This CDR3 comprises 14 residues. Trimming stripped 6 bases from V and 4 bases from J, with 15 bases between. The V call is TRBV2, the J call TRBJ1-1; D perhaps matches TRBD1 (6 bases). The receptor was isolated from a human donor with HPV-associated anogenital cancer. The sample was taken from a patient who underwent chemoradiotherapy. The CDR3 sequence: CASRNREESTEAFF. DNA of the CDR3: TGTGCCAGCAGAAACAGGGAGGAGAGCACTGAAGCTTTCTTT.